This T cell receptor (beta chain) was identified during a study of CXCR3-negative and CXCR3-positive naive CD8 T cells. Study outcomes and limitations: Relative to CXCR3-negative naive cells, CXCR3-positive naive cells had more hydrophobic TRB CDR3s.

The TRB cDNA libraries were prepared by 5' RACE with UMI labels. TCRdb reprocessed the 5' RACE reads and keeps a single row for each CDR3 protein, giving no DNA. This sample's table reports approximately 88,000 distinct CDR3 sequences. This CDR3 spans 13 amino acids. Notes on this clonotype: As yet, its antigen is unknown.

The chain uses TRBV12-3 or TRBV12-4 and TRBJ2-1; TCRdb's assignment of TRBD1 cannot be checked, as there is no DNA. Sequencing input: naive CXCR3+ CD8+ T cells from blood. Stated subset: CD45RO-CCR7+CD27+CD95- naive CD8+ T cells expressing CXCR3 (TNR3+). The sequence was obtained from a human donor in good health. Some clones in this sample may be carry-over from other donors' samples. CDR3: CASSTLTGNEQFF.